The 28 T cell receptor beta chains reported below all come from one sample, sequenced in a study of cytomegalovirus exposure and HLA in healthy donors. PCR involved 60 Vbeta and 13 Jbeta primers. Profiling relied on immunoSEQ multiplex PCR, and the TCRdb table lists in-frame clones only, not all of them. The sample includes under 75,000 clones. Sequenced sample: PBMCs. All receptors derive from a female donor in good health and CMV-seropositive.

This chain connects TRBV19 to TRBJ1-2, with unresolved D. Per germline, CDR1 LNHDA and CDR2 SQIVND (reference sequence). The CDR3 sequence is 10 residues long. V lost 7 bases and J 7 bases, leaving 7 bases between the germline ends. The CDR3 is CASTRIGYTF. The CDR3 coding sequence is TGTGCCAGTACGAGGATTGGCTACACCTTC.

The CDR3 DNA sequence: TGTGCCAGCAGTCGAGACAGGGGGAACTATGGCTACACCTTC. Its protein is CASSRDRGNYGYTF. The chain is built from TRBV2 and TRBJ1-2; TRBD1 matches at 9 bases. Germline loops: CDR1 SNHLY, CDR2 FYNNEI. This CDR3 has 14 residues. After removal of 5 bases from V and 2 bases from J, the junction contained 3 bases not matched to a gene.

The V gene is TRBV4-3, the J gene TRBJ2-2, with 10 nucleotides matching TRBD2. This CDR3 comprises 17 residues. CDR1 and CDR2 from the germline V gene are LGHNA and YSLEER. V trimming: 1 base; J trimming: 4 bases; junction bases outside the gene matches: 6. CDR3 coding DNA: TGCGCCAGCAGCCAAGTAGTCGGGACTAGCGTCACCGGGGAGCTGTTTTTT. This sequence encodes CASSQVVGTSVTGELFF.

CDR3 coding DNA: TGCGCCAGCAGCTCCCTCGGGACAGGGTCTCCCGGGGAGCTGTTTTTT. It specifies CASSSLGTGSPGELFF. V gene TRBV5-1 combines with J gene TRBJ2-2, with 9 bases matching TRBD1. The CDR3 spans 16 residues. Trimming cost V 3 bases and J 6 bases; bases outside gene matches: 9. The germline CDR1 and CDR2 sequences are SGHRS and YFSETQ.

The chain carries TRBV29-1 and TRBJ1-1; D unclear. Trimming stripped 6 bases from V and 0 bases from J, with 8 bases between. Germline CDR1 SQVTM, CDR2 ANQGSEA. This CDR3 has 12 residues. CDR3 in amino acids: CSVQPMNTEAFF. The DNA of the CDR3 is TGCAGCGTACAGCCCATGAACACTGAAGCTTTCTTT.

The chain carries TRBV4-2 and TRBJ2-5, with TRBD2 matching 8 bases. The ends lost 4 bases at V and 2 bases at J; junction bases unmatched: 9. The length of the CDR3 is 16 residues. Germline lookup yields CDR1 LGHNA and CDR2 YNFKEQ. The CDR3 DNA is TGTGCCAGCAGCCTGTTGGCGGGGGGTGCTCAAGAGACCCAGTACTTC. It is translated as CASSLLAGGAQETQYF.

The chain joins TRBV4-3 to TRBJ1-2, with 7 bases matching TRBD1. The CDR3 contains 15 residues. Per the germline V gene, CDR1 is LGHNA and CDR2 is YSLEER. J lost 4 bases, V lost 4 bases, and 9 bases had no gene match. Here the CDR3 DNA reads TGCGCCAGCAGCCCGATTCAGGGGGAAATCTATGGCTACACCTTC. This translates into CASSPIQGEIYGYTF.

The chain has TRBV6-5 and TRBJ2-1, with a weak D call TRBD2 (6 bases). Trimming removed 5 bases from V and 7 bases from J, with 12 bases in between. The germline V gene encodes CDR1 MNHEY and CDR2 SVGAGI. The CDR3 is made up of 13 amino acids. CDR3 residues: CASSPLRGNEQFF. The CDR3 bases are TGTGCCAGCAGTCCCCTCCGGGGGAATGAGCAGTTCTTC.

DNA for the CDR3: TGTGCCAGCAGTTACTCCGGGAACTCCTACAATGAGCAGTTCTTC. Amino acids: CASSYSGNSYNEQFF. The chain recombines TRBV6-5 with TRBJ2-1, with a possible D match to TRBD2 (5 bases). The germline V and J ends were trimmed by 0 bases and 0 bases, with 6 bases remaining between them. The CDR3 contains 15 residues. Germline assignment: CDR1 MNHEY and CDR2 SVGAGI.

V gene TRBV5-1 combines with J gene TRBJ1-6; 7 nucleotides align to TRBD1. V shed 4 bases and J 9 bases; nucleotides not matched to a gene: 13. The CDR3 consists of 16 residues. Germline V gene sequence: CDR1 SGHRS, CDR2 YFSETQ. CDR3 sequence: CASSAGTANHFSPLHF. The CDR3 bases are TGCGCCAGCAGCGCCGGGACAGCAAACCACTTTTCACCCCTCCACTTT. Full variable domain (missing parts from reference TRBV5-1 and TRBJ1-6): KAGVTQTPRYLIKTRGQQVTLSCSPISGHRSVSWYQQTPGQGLQFLFEYFSETQRNKGNFPGRFSGRQFSNSRSEMNVSTLELGDSALYLCASSAGTANHFSPLHFGNGTRLTVT.

DNA of the CDR3: TGTGCCAGCCGCAAGACAGGGGGCGGAAACACCATATATTTT. It specifies CASRKTGGGNTIYF. The V gene is TRBV28, the J gene TRBJ1-3, with TRBD1 matching over 10 bases. The V gene end was trimmed by 8 bases and the J gene end by 4 bases; junction bases not matched to a gene: 5. The CDR3 is 14 amino acids. In germline, CDR1 is MDHEN, CDR2 SYDVKM. Using reference TRBV28 and TRBJ1-3 for the parts outside the CDR3, the full variable domain is DVKVTQSSRYLVKRTGEKVFLECVQDMDHENMFWYRQDPGLGLRLIYFSYDVKMKEKGDIPEGYSVSREKKERFSLILESASTNQTSMYLCASRKTGGGNTIYFGEGSWLTVV.

This chain's CDR3 is CASLTSGITDTQYF. The DNA for the CDR3 is TGTGCCAGCCTCACTAGCGGGATCACAGATACGCAGTATTTT. The chain combines TRBV7-9 with TRBJ2-3, with 10 positions matching TRBD2. J gave up 2 bases and V 8 bases, and 4 bases lay outside the gene matches. Germline V gives CDR1 SEHNR, CDR2 FQNEAQ (reference sequence). There are 14 residues in the CDR3.

The V call is TRBV10-3, the J call TRBJ2-5; possibly TRBD1 for D (6 bases). Trimming stripped 10 bases from V and 1 base from J, with 13 bases between. CDR3 length equals 13 residues. The germline V gene encodes CDR1 ENHRY and CDR2 SYGVKD. The CDR3 coding sequence is TGTGCCACCACCGGGGACATCCAAGAGACCCAGTACTTC. This translates into CATTGDIQETQYF.

The rearrangement links TRBV7-2 to TRBJ2-5, with 11 positions matching TRBD2. V shed 4 bases, J shed 4 bases, and the junction held 5 bases outside the gene matches. Germline V lookup: CDR1 SGHTA, CDR2 FQGNSA. This CDR3 contains 15 residues. CDR3 in amino acids: CASSSLAGVSETQYF. The DNA for the CDR3 is TGTGCCAGCAGCTCACTAGCGGGGGTATCAGAGACCCAGTACTTC.

The genes are TRBV28 and TRBJ1-2; D perhaps matches TRBD1 (5 bases). Germline V CDR1 and CDR2: MDHEN, SYDVKM. CDR3 length equals 16 residues. Between the trimmed V and J ends, which lost 3 bases and 3 bases, there was a span of 17 bases. The CDR3 DNA follows: TGTGCCAGCAGTTTTAGCACGACGGGGGGGGACTATGGCTACACCTTC. Its protein is CASSFSTTGGDYGYTF.

The chain employs TRBV28 and TRBJ2-7; a weak D match, TRBD2 (7 bases). V was shortened by 0 bases and J by 1 base, with 10 bases between the two germline ends. This CDR3 comprises 15 residues. Germline V gives CDR1 MDHEN, CDR2 SYDVKM. CDR3 sequence reads: CASSLWGGASYEQYF. As DNA, the CDR3 is TGTGCCAGCAGTTTATGGGGGGGGGCGTCCTACGAGCAGTACTTC.

The CDR3 region is CASSSGVSAGETQYF. The DNA of the CDR3 is TGTGCCAGCAGTAGCGGGGTTTCTGCAGGAGAGACCCAGTACTTC. The gene calls are TRBV2 and TRBJ2-5; the match to TRBD2 covers 7 bases. The J segment lost 4 bases and the V segment lost 5 bases, leaving 10 bases of the junction unmatched. The CDR3 consists of 15 residues. Germline V gives CDR1 SNHLY, CDR2 FYNNEI. Combining the CDR3 with reference TRBV2 and TRBJ2-5 gives the whole variable domain EPEVTQTPSHQVTQMGQEVILRCVPISNHLYFYWYRQILGQKVEFLVSFYNNEISEKSEIFDDQFSVERPDGSNFTLKIRSTKLEDSAMYFCASSSGVSAGETQYFGPGTRLLVL.

The CDR3 region is CASSPPGQPAYEQYF. The CDR3 region has the DNA TGTGCCAGCAGTCCCCCGGGACAGCCTGCCTACGAGCAGTACTTC. The chain has TRBV28 and TRBJ2-7; 7 bases line up with TRBD1. V shed 5 bases and J 2 bases; nucleotides not matched to a gene: 9. Per the germline V gene, CDR1 is MDHEN and CDR2 is SYDVKM. The CDR3 length is 15 residues.

The gene calls are TRBV27 and TRBJ1-2; 10 bases agree with TRBD1. The CDR3 spans 18 residues. Germline CDR1 MNHEY, CDR2 SMNVEV (reference sequence). V trimming: 1 base; J trimming: 4 bases; junction bases outside the gene matches: 12. The CDR3 reads CASSLYSAGTGDGYGYTF. The CDR3 region has the DNA TGTGCCAGCAGTTTATACTCCGCCGGGACAGGGGACGGCTATGGCTACACCTTC.

The chain carries TRBV4-2 and TRBJ2-3, with no clear D. V was clipped by 1 base and J by 8 bases, with 13 bases between them. Germline-derived CDR1 and CDR2 are LGHNA and YNFKEQ. This CDR3 is built from 14 residues. This CDR3 is CASSQGSLNITQYF. As DNA, the CDR3 is TGTGCCAGCAGCCAAGGGAGCCTCAACATTACGCAGTATTTT.

The chain recombines TRBV11-2 with TRBJ2-5; 10 positions agree with TRBD1. The J call may be faulty, since TRBJ2-7 better matches the DNA end. The CDR3 has 16 amino acids. Per the germline V gene, CDR1 is SGHAT and CDR2 is FQNNGV. The CDR3 DNA reads as TGTGCCAGCAGCCCTAGTGGGGACAGGGGCGGATACGAGCAGTACTTC. It is translated as CASSPSGDRGGYEQYF.

J is TRBJ2-2 and V is TRBV11-2, with D maybe TRBD1 (5 bases). The CDR3 totals 16 residues. Trimming took off 0 bases at V and 4 bases at J, with 12 bases between the two ends. In germline, CDR1 is SGHAT, CDR2 FQNNGV. CDR3 loop: CASSLDGASRTGELFF. The CDR3 nucleotides are TGTGCCAGCAGCTTAGATGGGGCGTCTCGCACCGGGGAGCTGTTTTTT.

V and J are TRBV6-5 and TRBJ1-2; D perhaps matches TRBD1 (6 bases). The V end was cut by 5 bases, the J end by 3 bases, with 13 bases between. CDR1 is MNHEY, CDR2 SVGAGI, per germline. This CDR3 is built from 14 residues. The CDR3 reads CASSKQGWDYGYTF. DNA for the CDR3: TGTGCCAGCAGTAAACAGGGTTGGGACTATGGCTACACCTTC.

The chain carries TRBV7-3 and TRBJ1-5; unclear D gene. The germline CDR1 and CDR2 sequences are SGHTA and FQGTGA. Trimming cost V 2 bases and J 9 bases, with 23 bases left between them. This CDR3 spans 17 amino acids. CDR3 sequence reads: CASSLHSVPSNLPPQHF. Here the CDR3 DNA reads TGTGCCAGCAGCTTACACTCTGTACCGAGCAATTTACCGCCCCAGCATTTT.

The CDR3 DNA reads as TGTGCCAGCAGTGAGGCGGGGGACGCCGGGGAGCTGTTTTTT. Encoded protein: CASSEAGDAGELFF. The chain joins TRBV25-1 to TRBJ2-2; 7 nucleotides align to TRBD2. From germline, CDR1 is MGHDK and CDR2 SYGVNS. V shed 3 bases and J 6 bases; nucleotides not matched to a gene: 4. CDR3 length equals 14 residues.

For the CDR3, the DNA is TGCAGCGTTCCCCAGGTCACAGGGGGCGCGGGCTATGGCTACACCTTC. This sequence encodes CSVPQVTGGAGYGYTF. The rearrangement uses TRBV29-1 and TRBJ1-2; TRBD1 matches 9 bases. The CDR3 extends over 16 amino acids. The V gene's germline CDR1 is SQVTM and CDR2 ANQGSEA. Unmatched junction bases numbered 14, after V lost 5 bases and J lost 4 bases.

The CDR3 reads CSADTPYEQYF. The CDR3 bases are TGCAGTGCTGACACCCCCTACGAGCAGTACTTC. The chain joins TRBV20-1 to TRBJ2-7; D is unclear. V was trimmed by 5 bases and J by 2 bases, leaving 7 bases between them. This CDR3 comprises 11 residues. The germline gives CDR1 DFQATT, CDR2 SNEGSKA (reference sequence).

The gene calls are TRBV6-6 and TRBJ1-1, with D unresolved. This CDR3 region has 14 residues. Trimming removed 7 bases from V and 0 bases from J, with 12 bases in between. CDR1 is MNHNY and CDR2 is SVGAGI in the germline V gene (reference sequence). The CDR3: CASTQTLLNTEAFF. In DNA form, the CDR3 reads TGTGCCAGCACCCAGACACTCTTGAACACTGAAGCTTTCTTT.